These 29 T cell receptor beta chains share one sample of origin, sequenced in a study of response to subunit inactivated influenza vaccine. TCRdb itself ran the RT-PCR reads through MiXCR, one entry per CDR3 protein. The sample carries about 520,000 distinct CDR3 sequences, less than 30% recorded once. Specimen: CD4+ T cells sorted from PBMCs, collected 4 to 6 days after vaccination. The source of these receptors is a man aged 50 to 59 who received an inactivated influenza vaccine.

The chain couples TRBV11-2 to TRBJ2-2; D may match TRBD1 or TRBD2 (5 bases each). Germline V lookup: CDR1 SGHAT, CDR2 FQNNGV. V lost 8 bases, J lost 2 bases, and 9 bases lay in between. This CDR3 comprises 13 residues. CDR3 region: CASGDRNTGELFF. In DNA, the CDR3 is TGTGCCAGCGGGGACCGAAACACCGGGGAGCTGTTTTTT. The entire variable domain, with the rest obtained from reference TRBV11-2 and TRBJ2-2, is as follows: EAGVAQSPRYKIIEKRQSVAFWCNPISGHATLYWYQQILGQGPKLLIQFQNNGVVDDSQLPKDRFSAERLKGVDSTLKIQPAKLEDSAVYLCASGDRNTGELFFGEGSRLTVL.

The chain has TRBV20-1 and TRBJ2-1, with TRBD2 matching over 8 bases. CDR3 size: 14 residues. The J segment lost 7 bases and the V segment lost 2 bases, leaving 7 bases of the junction unmatched. Germline CDR1 reads DFQATT; CDR2 reads SNEGSKA (reference sequence). The CDR3 here is CSARRSGNTNEQFF. In DNA form, the CDR3 reads TGCAGTGCTAGACGTAGCGGGAATACAAATGAGCAGTTCTTC.

This clonotype was picked up a small number of times. This sequence joins TRBV29-1 and TRBJ1-5, with TRBD1 matching over 8 bases. CDR1 and CDR2 from the germline V gene are SQVTM and ANQGSEA. This CDR3 has 15 residues. Trimming removed 6 bases from V and 1 base from J; junction bases left unmatched: 8. The CDR3 protein is CSVATGGGSNQPQHF. For the CDR3, the DNA is TGCAGCGTAGCAACAGGGGGAGGCAGCAATCAGCCCCAGCATTTT.

This clonotype has at least ten counts. The J gene is TRBJ1-1, the V gene TRBV5-1; D ambiguous. Germline loops: CDR1 SGHRS, CDR2 YFSETQ. CDR3 length: 13 amino acids. V was trimmed by 1 base and J by 0 bases, leaving 4 bases between them. CDR3 in DNA: TGCGCCAGCAGCTTGCAGATGAACACTGAAGCTTTCTTT. Protein product: CASSLQMNTEAFF. Full variable domain (rest looked up from reference TRBV5-1 and TRBJ1-1): KAGVTQTPRYLIKTRGQQVTLSCSPISGHRSVSWYQQTPGQGLQFLFEYFSETQRNKGNFPGRFSGRQFSNSRSEMNVSTLELGDSALYLCASSLQMNTEAFFGQGTRLTVV.

This clonotype was detected a few times. The chain carries TRBV20-1 and TRBJ2-2, with a possible D match to TRBD2 (5 bases). V was pared by 3 bases and J by 0 bases, with 8 bases between. The germline V gene has CDR1 DFQATT and CDR2 SNEGSKA (reference sequence). This CDR3 has 14 residues. In DNA, the CDR3 is TGCAGTGCTAGTAAGGGAGCGAACACCGGGGAGCTGTTTTTT. The encoded protein is CSASKGANTGELFF.

This sequence joins TRBV6-1 and TRBJ2-2, with no clear D. The V end lost 2 bases, the J end lost 9 bases, and 7 bases lay between the germline ends. Germline CDR1 MNHNS, CDR2 SASEGT. The CDR3 covers 12 residues. CDR3 region: CASSESFRELFF. CDR3 bases: TGTGCCAGCAGTGAATCATTCCGGGAGCTGTTTTTT.

This clonotype was counted between two and nine times. CDR3 amino acids: CSVVDRVGAETQYF. The CDR3 DNA sequence: TGCAGCGTGGTCGACAGGGTGGGTGCTGAGACCCAGTACTTC. This chain connects TRBV29-1 to TRBJ2-5, with 7 bases fitting TRBD1. The CDR3 loop spans 14 amino acids. Germline V lookup: CDR1 SQVTM, CDR2 ANQGSEA. V lost 6 bases to trimming and J lost 5 bases; unmatched junction nucleotides: 12.

There are many counts of this clonotype. The rearrangement uses TRBV12-3 or TRBV12-4 and TRBJ2-1, with TRBD1 identical over 8 bases. Trimming removed 6 bases from V and 5 bases from J; junction bases left unmatched: 9. The CDR3 runs 15 residues. The CDR3 is CASSTGQGPHNEQFF. The CDR3 DNA sequence: TGTGCCAGCAGCACAGGACAGGGTCCCCACAATGAGCAGTTCTTC.

Only a few counts were recorded for this clonotype. The J gene is TRBJ2-7, the V gene TRBV2; 7 bases fit TRBD2. V dropped 4 bases and J dropped 0; count of bases not matched to a gene: 9. The V gene's germline CDR1 is SNHLY and CDR2 FYNNEI. CDR3 length: 16 residues. CDR3 sequence reads: CASSGKASGSSYEQYF. CDR3 bases: TGTGCCAGCAGTGGAAAAGCTAGCGGTAGCTCCTACGAGCAGTACTTC.

This clonotype has more than one count but fewer than ten. The genes are TRBV6-2 or TRBV6-3 and TRBJ2-1, with TRBD1 matching over 9 bases. Germline values: CDR1 MNHEY, CDR2 SVGEGT. This CDR3 is built from 23 residues. After removal of 2 bases from V and 2 bases from J, the junction contained 25 bases not matched to a gene. The CDR3: CASSYGRTGVGPLERAPYNEQFF. The CDR3 coding sequence is TGTGCCAGCAGTTACGGGAGGACAGGGGTTGGTCCGCTAGAGCGGGCCCCCTACAATGAGCAGTTCTTC.

The V gene is TRBV20-1, the J gene TRBJ2-6, with TRBD2 matching over 8 bases. Germline assignment: CDR1 DFQATT and CDR2 SNEGSKA (reference sequence). The trim removed 3 bases at V and 4 bases at J, leaving 17 bases unmatched. This CDR3 spans 19 amino acids. Written as DNA, the CDR3 is TGCAGTGCTAGGAGGGGAGGCCTGGCGGGAGGTCCCGGGGCCAACGTCCTGACTTTC. Amino acid sequence: CSARRGGLAGGPGANVLTF.

The V gene is TRBV5-1, the J gene TRBJ2-7, with 7 bases aligning to TRBD1. The ends lost 2 bases at V and 3 bases at J; junction bases unmatched: 8. Germline V lookup: CDR1 SGHRS, CDR2 YFSETQ. This CDR3 region has 15 residues. The CDR3 DNA reads as TGCGCCAGCAGCTTCCACAGGGGATTCATCTACGAGCAGTACTTC. Its protein is CASSFHRGFIYEQYF.

This clonotype came up a few times. The genes are TRBV7-6 and TRBJ2-1; weak D call: TRBD2 (7 bases). CDR1 SGHVS and CDR2 FNYEAQ come from the germline V gene. With 1 base removed from V and 9 bases from J, the gap between germline ends came to 16 bases. The CDR3 extends over 15 amino acids. The CDR3 region is CASSLEGGGPGEQFF. Here the CDR3 DNA reads TGTGCCAGCAGCTTAGAAGGGGGAGGGCCGGGTGAGCAGTTCTTC. The variable domain in full, completed from reference TRBV7-6 and TRBJ2-1, reads GAGVSQSPRYKVTKRGQDVALRCDPISGHVSLYWYRQALGQGPEFLTYFNYEAQQDKSGLPNDRFSAERPEGSISTLTIQRTEQRDSAMYRCASSLEGGGPGEQFFGPGTRLTVL.

This clonotype was detected a few times. The V call is TRBV6-2 or TRBV6-3, the J call TRBJ1-6; no definite D call. The CDR3 runs to 14 residues. From germline, CDR1 is MNHEY and CDR2 SVGEGT. The ends were cut back, 2 bases at V and 7 bases at J, with 9 bases in the middle. CDR3 sequence reads: CASSYPGRNSPLHF. In nucleotides, the CDR3 is TGTGCCAGCAGTTACCCCGGCCGGAATTCACCCCTCCACTTT.

V and J are TRBV20-1 and TRBJ2-7; 11 bases map to TRBD2. This CDR3 comprises 16 residues. V was pared by 4 bases and J by 3 bases, with 11 bases of the junction left unmatched. Germline V gene data show CDR1 as DFQATT and CDR2 as SNEGSKA (reference sequence). The CDR3 sequence: CSAIEIAGGPIYEQYF. CDR3 in DNA: TGCAGTGCTATCGAGATAGCGGGAGGGCCTATCTACGAGCAGTACTTC.

The V gene is TRBV20-1, the J gene TRBJ1-6; unclear D gene. V lost 0 bases and J lost 15, with 9 bases in between. The germline gives CDR1 DFQATT, CDR2 SNEGSKA (reference sequence). The CDR3 has 11 amino acids. The CDR3 protein is CSARDYPGLHF. The CDR3 DNA is TGCAGTGCTAGAGATTACCCGGGCCTCCACTTT.

This chain uses TRBV5-1 with TRBJ2-2, with unresolved D. The CDR3 has 15 amino acids. The V gene lost 4 bases and the J gene lost 1 base, with 11 bases spanning the gap. Germline V gene lookup returns CDR1 SGHRS and CDR2 YFSETQ. The CDR3 sequence: CASSPDTMNTGELFF. The CDR3 nucleotides read TGCGCCAGCAGCCCCGACACAATGAACACCGGGGAGCTGTTTTTT.

The gene calls are TRBV12-3 or TRBV12-4 and TRBJ2-5; tentatively, D is TRBD1 (6 bases). V lost 5 bases and J lost 5, with 15 bases in between. The CDR3 runs to 14 residues. This chain's CDR3 is CASSVYRVIETQYF. CDR3 nucleotides: TGTGCCAGCAGTGTCTACAGGGTGATCGAGACCCAGTACTTC.

This clonotype was recorded a few times. The chain links TRBV7-2 to TRBJ1-5; 9 bases line up with TRBD1. CDR1 and CDR2 from the germline V gene are SGHTA and FQGNSA. V shed 4 bases and J 5 bases; nucleotides not matched to a gene: 6. This CDR3 contains 15 residues. CDR3 sequence reads: CASSSGTGLHQPQHF. DNA of the CDR3: TGTGCCAGCAGCTCCGGGACAGGGTTGCATCAGCCCCAGCATTTT.

This clonotype was detected a few times. The rearrangement uses TRBV7-2 and TRBJ2-5; D possibly corresponds to TRBD2 (6 bases). The V gene's germline CDR1 is SGHTA and CDR2 FQGNSA. V was cut by 5 bases and J by 1 base, with 11 bases left in between. The CDR3 is made up of 14 amino acids. In DNA form, the CDR3 reads TGTGCCAGCAGCCGAGTGGGGGGCCAAGAGACCCAGTACTTC. Protein product: CASSRVGGQETQYF.

This clonotype was observed a handful of times. The CDR3 nucleotides are TGTGCCAGCAGCTTGGAGAGGGGAGACTCACCCCTCCACTTT. As protein: CASSLERGDSPLHF. The chain carries TRBV5-6 and TRBJ1-6; D perhaps matches TRBD1 (5 bases). CDR1 SGHDT and CDR2 YYEEEE come from the germline V gene. CDR3 length: 14 amino acids. Between the trimmed V and J ends, which lost 0 bases and 10 bases, there was a span of 11 bases.

The rearrangement uses TRBV5-5 and TRBJ2-3; the D is unclear. V gave up 0 bases and J gave up 0 bases, with 11 bases separating them. The germline V gene has CDR1 SGHKS and CDR2 YYEKEE (reference sequence). The CDR3 sequence is 16 residues long. CDR3 DNA sequence: TGTGCCAGCAGCTTGGAGCCCAGATCAAGCACAGATACGCAGTATTTT. It codes for CASSLEPRSSTDTQYF.

The chain employs TRBV27 and TRBJ2-7; D is possibly TRBD1 (5 bases). V was trimmed by 3 bases and J by 1 base, leaving 10 bases between them. This CDR3 has 14 residues. CDR1 and CDR2 from the germline V gene are MNHEY and SMNVEV (reference sequence). CDR3 sequence: CASSFQGPSYEQYF. In DNA, the CDR3 is TGTGCCAGCAGTTTCCAGGGCCCTTCCTACGAGCAGTACTTC.

This clonotype was observed a few times. This rearrangement joins TRBV28 to TRBJ1-5; D not certain. V shed 7 bases and J shed 2 bases, with 18 bases lying between them. Germline V CDR1 and CDR2: MDHEN, SYDVKM. The CDR3 covers 16 residues. The CDR3 sequence: CASTPVGRPGNQPQHF. The CDR3 DNA follows: TGTGCCAGCACACCCGTGGGCCGGCCTGGCAATCAGCCCCAGCATTTT.

V and J are TRBV7-2 and TRBJ2-2, with no clear D. Trimming removed 1 base at V and 2 bases at J, with 8 bases between. CDR3 size: 15 residues. Germline V lookup: CDR1 SGHTA, CDR2 FQGNSA. In DNA, the CDR3 is TGTGCCAGCAGCTTAGTTGTCTCCAACACCGGGGAGCTGTTTTTT. It specifies CASSLVVSNTGELFF.

The chain carries TRBV6-2 or TRBV6-3 and TRBJ1-5, with D perhaps TRBD1 (6 bases). The CDR3 has 18 residues. Trimming took off 0 bases at V and 3 bases at J, with 18 bases between the two ends. Germline V gives CDR1 MNHEY, CDR2 SVGEGT. CDR3 sequence: CASSYSGPGQLFNQPQHF. The DNA of the CDR3 is TGTGCCAGCAGTTACTCGGGTCCCGGACAGCTTTTCAATCAGCCCCAGCATTTT.

CDR3 nucleotides: TGTGCCAGCAGTCCCGACGGGAATGAAAAACTGTTTTTT. Translated, it gives CASSPDGNEKLFF. This sequence joins TRBV6-1 and TRBJ1-4; D not certain. Germline assignment: CDR1 MNHNS and CDR2 SASEGT. The V gene lost 5 bases and the J gene lost 5 bases, with 9 bases spanning the gap. CDR3 size: 13 residues.

In this sample, this clonotype turned up a few times. The genes are TRBV6-2 or TRBV6-3 and TRBJ1-5, with D possibly TRBD1 on 6 matching bases. Per germline, CDR1 MNHEY and CDR2 SVGEGT. Trimming pared 5 bases from V and 1 base from J, leaving 12 bases between. The CDR3 runs to 15 residues. The CDR3 DNA sequence: TGTGCCAGCAGTCAGGACAGACCGAGCAATCAGCCCCAGCATTTT. This translates into CASSQDRPSNQPQHF.

This rearrangement joins TRBV11-2 to TRBJ2-5, with 8 bases matching TRBD2. The CDR3 spans 15 residues. V was pared by 4 bases and J by 7 bases, with 11 bases of the junction left unmatched. CDR1 SGHAT and CDR2 FQNNGV come from the germline V gene. CDR3 amino acids: CASSSPLAARRTQYF. CDR3 in DNA: TGTGCCAGCAGCTCCCCACTAGCGGCCCGGAGGACCCAGTACTTC.